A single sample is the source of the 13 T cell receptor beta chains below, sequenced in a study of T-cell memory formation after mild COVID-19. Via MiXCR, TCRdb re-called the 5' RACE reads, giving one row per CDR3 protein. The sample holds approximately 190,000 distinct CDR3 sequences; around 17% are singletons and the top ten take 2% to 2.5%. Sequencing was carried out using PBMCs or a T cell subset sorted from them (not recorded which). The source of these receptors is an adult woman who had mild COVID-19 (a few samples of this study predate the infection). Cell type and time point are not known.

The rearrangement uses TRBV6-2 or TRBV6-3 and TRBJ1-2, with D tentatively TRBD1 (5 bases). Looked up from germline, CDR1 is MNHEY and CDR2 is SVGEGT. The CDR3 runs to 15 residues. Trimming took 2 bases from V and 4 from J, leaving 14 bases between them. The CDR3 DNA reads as TGTGCCAGCAGTTACAAGGGACCGATCCTCTATGGCTACACCTTC. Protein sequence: CASSYKGPILYGYTF.

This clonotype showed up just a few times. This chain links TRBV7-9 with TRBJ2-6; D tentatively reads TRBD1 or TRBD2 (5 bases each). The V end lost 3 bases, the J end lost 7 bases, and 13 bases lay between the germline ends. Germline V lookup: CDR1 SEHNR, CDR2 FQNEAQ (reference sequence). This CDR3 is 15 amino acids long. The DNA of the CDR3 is TGTGCCAGCAGCTTGGCCGGGACGCCAGCCAACGTCCTGACTTTC. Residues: CASSLAGTPANVLTF.

This chain's CDR3 is CASSLRGGAGTEAFF. The CDR3 DNA follows: TGTGCCAGCAGCTTACGGGGCGGGGCCGGCACTGAAGCTTTCTTT. The J gene is TRBJ1-1, the V gene TRBV7-2, with D perhaps matching TRBD1 (5 bases). CDR1 is SGHTA, CDR2 FQGNSA, per germline. Between the trimmed V and J ends, which lost 2 bases and 4 bases, there was a span of 14 bases. The CDR3 loop spans 15 amino acids.

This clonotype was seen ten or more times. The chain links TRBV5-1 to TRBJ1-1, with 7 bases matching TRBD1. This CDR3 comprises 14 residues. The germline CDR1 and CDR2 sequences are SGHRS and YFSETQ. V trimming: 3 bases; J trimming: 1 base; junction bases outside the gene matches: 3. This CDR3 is CASSSGQTNTEAFF. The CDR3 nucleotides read TGCGCCAGCAGCTCGGGACAGACGAACACTGAAGCTTTCTTT.

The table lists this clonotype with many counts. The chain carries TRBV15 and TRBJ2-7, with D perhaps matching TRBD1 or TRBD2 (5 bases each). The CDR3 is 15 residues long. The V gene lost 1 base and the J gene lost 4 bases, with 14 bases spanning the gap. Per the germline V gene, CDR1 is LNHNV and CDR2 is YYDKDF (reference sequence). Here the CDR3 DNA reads TGTGCCACCAGCAGAGGTTCCGGGACGGAGTACGAGCAGTACTTC. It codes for CATSRGSGTEYEQYF.

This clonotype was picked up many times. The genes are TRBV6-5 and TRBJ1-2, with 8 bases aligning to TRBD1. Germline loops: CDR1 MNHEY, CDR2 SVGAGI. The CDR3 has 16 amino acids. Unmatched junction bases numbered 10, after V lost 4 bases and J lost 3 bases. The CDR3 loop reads CASSSRAGTGDYGYTF. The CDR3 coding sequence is TGTGCCAGCAGTTCCCGAGCCGGGACAGGTGACTATGGCTACACCTTC.

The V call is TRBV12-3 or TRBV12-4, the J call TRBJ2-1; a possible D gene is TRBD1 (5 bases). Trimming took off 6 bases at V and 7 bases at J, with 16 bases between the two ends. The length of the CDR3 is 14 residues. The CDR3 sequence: CASSRTTVRNEQFF. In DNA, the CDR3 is TGTGCCAGCAGCCGAACGACAGTTAGGAATGAGCAGTTCTTC.

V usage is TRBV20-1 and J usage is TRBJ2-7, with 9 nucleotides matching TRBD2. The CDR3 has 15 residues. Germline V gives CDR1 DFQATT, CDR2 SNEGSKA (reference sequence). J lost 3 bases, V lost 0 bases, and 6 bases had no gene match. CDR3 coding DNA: TGCAGTGCTAGAGATCCCGGACTAGCGTACTACGAGCAGTACTTC. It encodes CSARDPGLAYYEQYF.

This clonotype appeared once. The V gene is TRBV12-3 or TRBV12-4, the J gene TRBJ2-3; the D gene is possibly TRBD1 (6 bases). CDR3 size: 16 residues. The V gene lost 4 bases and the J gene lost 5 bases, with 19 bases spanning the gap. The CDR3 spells CASSSEDRGLGDTQYF. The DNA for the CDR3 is TGTGCCAGCAGTTCAGAGGACAGAGGCCTCGGAGATACGCAGTATTTT.

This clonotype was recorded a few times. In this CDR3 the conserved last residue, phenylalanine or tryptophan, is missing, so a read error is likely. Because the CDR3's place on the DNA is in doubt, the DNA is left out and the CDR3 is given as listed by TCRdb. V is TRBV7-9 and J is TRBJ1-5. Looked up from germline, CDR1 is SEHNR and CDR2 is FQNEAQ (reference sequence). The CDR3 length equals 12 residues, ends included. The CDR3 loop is CASSLQGRDNLT.

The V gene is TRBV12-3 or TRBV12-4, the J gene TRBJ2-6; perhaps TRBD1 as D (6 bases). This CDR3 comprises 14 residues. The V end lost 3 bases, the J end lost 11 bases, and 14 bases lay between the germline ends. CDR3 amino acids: CASSFRQGRDVLTF. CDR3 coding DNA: TGTGCCAGCAGTTTTAGGCAGGGGAGAGACGTCCTGACTTTC.

Here the CDR3 reads CASSLGPSVANVLTF. CDR3 nucleotide sequence: TGCGCCAGCAGCTTGGGACCGTCAGTGGCCAACGTCCTGACTTTC. The chain is built from TRBV5-1 and TRBJ2-6; D remains ambiguous. The length of the CDR3 is 15 residues. CDR1 is SGHRS and CDR2 is YFSETQ in the germline V gene. The germline V and J ends were trimmed by 0 bases and 6 bases, with 10 bases remaining between them.

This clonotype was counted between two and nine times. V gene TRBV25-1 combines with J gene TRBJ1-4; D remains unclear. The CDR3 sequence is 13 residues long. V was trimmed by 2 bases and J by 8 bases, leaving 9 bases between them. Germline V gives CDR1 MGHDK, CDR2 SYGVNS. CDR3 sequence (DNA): TGTGCCAGCAGTGAAGGGGAGCGGGAAAAACTGTTTTTT. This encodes CASSEGEREKLFF. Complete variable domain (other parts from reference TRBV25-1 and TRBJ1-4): EADIYQTPRYLVIGTGKKITLECSQTMGHDKMYWYQQDPGMELHLIHYSYGVNSTEKGDLSSESTVSRIRTEHFPLTLESARPSHTSQYLCASSEGEREKLFFGSGTQLSVL.